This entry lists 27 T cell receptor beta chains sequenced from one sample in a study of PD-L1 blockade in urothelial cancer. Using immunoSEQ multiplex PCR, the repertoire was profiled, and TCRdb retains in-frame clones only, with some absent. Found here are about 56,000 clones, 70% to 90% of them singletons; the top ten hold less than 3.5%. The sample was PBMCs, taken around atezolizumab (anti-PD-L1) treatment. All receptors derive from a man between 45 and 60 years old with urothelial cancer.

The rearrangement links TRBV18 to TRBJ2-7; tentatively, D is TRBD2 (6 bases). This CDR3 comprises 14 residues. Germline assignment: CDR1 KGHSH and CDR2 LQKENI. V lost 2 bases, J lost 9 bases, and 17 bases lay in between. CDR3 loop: CASSPYTGDPRQYF. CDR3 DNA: TGTGCCAGCTCACCATACACGGGAGACCCGCGGCAGTACTTC.

The CDR3, as DNA: TGCGCCAGCAGCCAAGGAGGCCAGGGCGGAAACACCATATATTTT. The encoded protein is CASSQGGQGGNTIYF. This rearrangement joins TRBV4-1 to TRBJ1-3; maybe TRBD1 (5 bases). From germline, CDR1 is MGHRA and CDR2 YSYEKL. The CDR3 contains 15 residues. Trimming removed 1 base at V and 4 bases at J, with 11 bases between.

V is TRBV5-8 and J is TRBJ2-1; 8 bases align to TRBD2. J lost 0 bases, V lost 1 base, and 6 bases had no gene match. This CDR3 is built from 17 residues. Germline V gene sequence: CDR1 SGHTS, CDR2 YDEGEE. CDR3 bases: TGTGCCAGCAGCTTGAGTTTTAGCGGGATCTCCTACAATGAGCAGTTCTTC. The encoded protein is CASSLSFSGISYNEQFF.

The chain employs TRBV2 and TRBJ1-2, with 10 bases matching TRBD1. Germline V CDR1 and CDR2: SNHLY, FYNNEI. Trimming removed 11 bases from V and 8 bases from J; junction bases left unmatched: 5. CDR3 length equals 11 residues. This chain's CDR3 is CAGGTGEGYTF. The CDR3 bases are TGTGCCGGTGGGACAGGGGAGGGCTACACCTTC.

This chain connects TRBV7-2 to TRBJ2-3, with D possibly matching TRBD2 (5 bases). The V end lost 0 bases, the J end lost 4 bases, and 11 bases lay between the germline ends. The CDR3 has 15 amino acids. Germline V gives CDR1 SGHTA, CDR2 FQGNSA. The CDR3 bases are TGTGCCAGCAGCTTAGCGGGAGTAAGGGCAGATACGCAGTATTTT. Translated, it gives CASSLAGVRADTQYF.

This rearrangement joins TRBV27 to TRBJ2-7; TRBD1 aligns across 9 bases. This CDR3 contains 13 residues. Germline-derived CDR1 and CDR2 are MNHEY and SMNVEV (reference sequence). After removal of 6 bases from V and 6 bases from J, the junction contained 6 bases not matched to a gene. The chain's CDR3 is CASRTRTGAEQYF. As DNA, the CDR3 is TGTGCCAGCAGAACCCGGACAGGGGCCGAGCAGTACTTC.

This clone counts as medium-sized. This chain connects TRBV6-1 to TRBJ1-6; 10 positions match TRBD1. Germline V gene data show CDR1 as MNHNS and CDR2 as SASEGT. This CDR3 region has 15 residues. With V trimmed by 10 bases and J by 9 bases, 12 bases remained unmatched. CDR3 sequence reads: CATKGDRGLGSPLHF. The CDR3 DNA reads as TGTGCCACCAAAGGAGACAGGGGGCTTGGTTCACCCCTCCACTTT.

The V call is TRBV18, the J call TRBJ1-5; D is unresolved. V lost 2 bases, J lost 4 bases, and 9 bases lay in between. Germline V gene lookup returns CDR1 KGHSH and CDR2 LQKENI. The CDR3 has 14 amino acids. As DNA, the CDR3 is TGTGCCAGCTCACCAGGGCTACAGAATCAGCCCCAGCATTTT. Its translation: CASSPGLQNQPQHF. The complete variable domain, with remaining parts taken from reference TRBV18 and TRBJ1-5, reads NAGVMQNPRHLVRRRGQEARLRCSPMKGHSHVYWYRQLPEEGLKFMVYLQKENIIDESGMPKERFSAEFPKEGPSILRIQQVVRGDSAAYFCASSPGLQNQPQHFGDGTRLSIL.

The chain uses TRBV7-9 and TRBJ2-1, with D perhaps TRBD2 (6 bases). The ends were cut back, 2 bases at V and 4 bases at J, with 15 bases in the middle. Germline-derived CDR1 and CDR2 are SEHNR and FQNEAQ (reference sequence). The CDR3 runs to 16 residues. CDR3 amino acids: CASSLSGARGYNEQFF. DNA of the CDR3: TGTGCCAGCAGCTTATCCGGAGCTCGGGGGTACAATGAGCAGTTCTTC.

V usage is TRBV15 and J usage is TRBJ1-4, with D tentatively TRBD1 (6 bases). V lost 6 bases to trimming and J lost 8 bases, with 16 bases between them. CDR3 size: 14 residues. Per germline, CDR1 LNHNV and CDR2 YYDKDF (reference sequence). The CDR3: CATREGGAWEKLFF. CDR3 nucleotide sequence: TGTGCCACCAGGGAGGGGGGGGCGTGGGAAAAACTGTTTTTT.

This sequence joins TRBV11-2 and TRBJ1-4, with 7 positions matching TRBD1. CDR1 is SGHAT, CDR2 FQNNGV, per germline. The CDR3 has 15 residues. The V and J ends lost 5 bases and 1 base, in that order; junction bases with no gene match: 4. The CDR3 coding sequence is TGTGCCAGCAGCACAAGGACAGGAACTAATGAAAAACTGTTTTTT. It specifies CASSTRTGTNEKLFF.

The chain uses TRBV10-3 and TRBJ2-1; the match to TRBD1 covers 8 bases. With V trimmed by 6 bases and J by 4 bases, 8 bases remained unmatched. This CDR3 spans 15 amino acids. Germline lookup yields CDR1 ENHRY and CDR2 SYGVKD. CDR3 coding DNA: TGTGCCATCAGGTCCGGGACAGGAAGTTACAATGAGCAGTTCTTC. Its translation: CAIRSGTGSYNEQFF.

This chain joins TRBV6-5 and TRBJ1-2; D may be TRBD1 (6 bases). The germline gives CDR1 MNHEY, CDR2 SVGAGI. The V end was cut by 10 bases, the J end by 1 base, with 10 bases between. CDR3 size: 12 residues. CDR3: CATRQVNYGYTF. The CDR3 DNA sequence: TGTGCCACTCGACAGGTTAACTATGGCTACACCTTC.

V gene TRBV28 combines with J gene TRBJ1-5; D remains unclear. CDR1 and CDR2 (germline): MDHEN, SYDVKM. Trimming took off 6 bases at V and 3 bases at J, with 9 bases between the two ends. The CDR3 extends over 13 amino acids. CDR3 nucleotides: TGTGCCAGCAGCTCGGGTCTCAATCAGCCCCAGCATTTT. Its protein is CASSSGLNQPQHF.

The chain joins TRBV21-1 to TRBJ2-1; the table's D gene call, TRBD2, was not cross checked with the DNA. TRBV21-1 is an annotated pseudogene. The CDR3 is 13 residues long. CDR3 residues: CACGSRTPNEQFF. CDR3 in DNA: TGTGCCTGCGGGAGTCGCACTCCCAATGAGCAGTTCTTC.

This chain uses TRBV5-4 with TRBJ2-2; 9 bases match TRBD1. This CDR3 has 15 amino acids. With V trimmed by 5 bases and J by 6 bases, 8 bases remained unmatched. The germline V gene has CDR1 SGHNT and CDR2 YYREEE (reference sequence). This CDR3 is CASSRLGQGAGELFF. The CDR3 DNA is TGTGCCAGCAGTCGGTTGGGACAGGGAGCCGGGGAGCTGTTTTTT.

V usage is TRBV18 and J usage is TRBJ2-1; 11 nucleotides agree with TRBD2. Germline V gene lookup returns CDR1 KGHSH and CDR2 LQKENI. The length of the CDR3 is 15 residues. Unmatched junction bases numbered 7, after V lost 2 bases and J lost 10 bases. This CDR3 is CASSPWIAGGNEQFF. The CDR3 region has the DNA TGTGCCAGCTCACCATGGATAGCGGGAGGGAACGAGCAGTTCTTC. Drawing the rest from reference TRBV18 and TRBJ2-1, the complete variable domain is NAGVMQNPRHLVRRRGQEARLRCSPMKGHSHVYWYRQLPEEGLKFMVYLQKENIIDESGMPKERFSAEFPKEGPSILRIQQVVRGDSAAYFCASSPWIAGGNEQFFGPGTRLTVL.

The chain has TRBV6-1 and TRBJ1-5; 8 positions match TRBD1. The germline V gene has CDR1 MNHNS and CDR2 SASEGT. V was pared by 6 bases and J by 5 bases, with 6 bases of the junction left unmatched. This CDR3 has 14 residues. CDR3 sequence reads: CASRDRERDQPQHF. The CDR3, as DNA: TGTGCCAGCAGGGACAGGGAACGAGATCAGCCCCAGCATTTT.

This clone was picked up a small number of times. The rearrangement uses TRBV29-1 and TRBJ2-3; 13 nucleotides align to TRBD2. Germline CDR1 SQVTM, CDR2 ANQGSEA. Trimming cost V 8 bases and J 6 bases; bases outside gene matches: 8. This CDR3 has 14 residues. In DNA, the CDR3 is TGCAGCATATGGACTAGCGGGAGAAAGGATACGCAGTATTTT. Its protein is CSIWTSGRKDTQYF.

In nucleotides, the CDR3 is TGCGCCAGCAGCCACCAATTGGGACAGGGCCGCAATCAGCCCCAGCATTTT. Translation gives CASSHQLGQGRNQPQHF. The chain employs TRBV4-1 and TRBJ1-5; 9 bases fit TRBD1. Germline trimming cut 3 bases from V and 2 bases from J; bases unmatched to any gene: 8. The CDR3 contains 17 residues. Germline V gene data show CDR1 as MGHRA and CDR2 as YSYEKL.

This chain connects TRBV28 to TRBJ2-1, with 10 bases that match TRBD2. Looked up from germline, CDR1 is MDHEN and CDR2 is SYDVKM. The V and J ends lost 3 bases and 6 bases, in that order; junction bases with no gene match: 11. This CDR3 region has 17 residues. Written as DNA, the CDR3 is TGTGCCAGCAGTTTGAGCGGCGGGAGCGGGAGGGGCAATGAGCAGTTCTTC. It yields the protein CASSLSGGSGRGNEQFF. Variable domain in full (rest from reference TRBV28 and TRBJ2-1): DVKVTQSSRYLVKRTGEKVFLECVQDMDHENMFWYRQDPGLGLRLIYFSYDVKMKEKGDIPEGYSVSREKKERFSLILESASTNQTSMYLCASSLSGGSGRGNEQFFGPGTRLTVL.

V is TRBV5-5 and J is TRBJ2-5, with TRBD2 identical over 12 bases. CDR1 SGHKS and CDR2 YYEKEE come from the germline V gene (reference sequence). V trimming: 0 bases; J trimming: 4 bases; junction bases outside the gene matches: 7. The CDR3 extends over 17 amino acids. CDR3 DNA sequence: TGTGCCAGCAGCTTGGCCCTAGCGGGAGGGCCCACAGAGACCCAGTACTTC. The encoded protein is CASSLALAGGPTETQYF.

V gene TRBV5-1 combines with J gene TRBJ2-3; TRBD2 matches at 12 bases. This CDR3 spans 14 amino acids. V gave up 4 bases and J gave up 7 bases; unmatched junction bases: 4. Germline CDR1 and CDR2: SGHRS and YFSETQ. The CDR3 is CASSPGTSGYTQYF. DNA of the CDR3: TGCGCCAGCAGCCCAGGGACTAGCGGGTATACGCAGTATTTT.

The CDR3 is CASSHPRQGSQETQYF. Written as DNA, the CDR3 is TGTGCCAGCAGCCATCCGCGACAGGGAAGCCAAGAGACCCAGTACTTC. The V and J genes are TRBV4-2 and TRBJ2-5, with 7 bases identical to TRBD1. V shed 3 bases, J shed 1 base, and the junction held 8 bases outside the gene matches. Germline CDR1 LGHNA, CDR2 YNFKEQ. CDR3 length: 16 residues.

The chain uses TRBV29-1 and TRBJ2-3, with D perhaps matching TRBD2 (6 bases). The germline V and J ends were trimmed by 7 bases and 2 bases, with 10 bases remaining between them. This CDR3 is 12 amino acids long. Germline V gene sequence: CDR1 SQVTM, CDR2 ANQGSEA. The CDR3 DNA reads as TGCAGCGCGGGCGGGGACACAGATACGCAGTATTTT. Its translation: CSAGGDTDTQYF.

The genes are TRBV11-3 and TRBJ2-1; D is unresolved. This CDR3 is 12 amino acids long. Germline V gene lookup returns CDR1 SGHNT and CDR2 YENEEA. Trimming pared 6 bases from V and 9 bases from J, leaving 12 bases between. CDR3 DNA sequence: TGTGCCAGCAGTAGAGAGGTCGGTGAGCAGTTCTTC. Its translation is CASSREVGEQFF.

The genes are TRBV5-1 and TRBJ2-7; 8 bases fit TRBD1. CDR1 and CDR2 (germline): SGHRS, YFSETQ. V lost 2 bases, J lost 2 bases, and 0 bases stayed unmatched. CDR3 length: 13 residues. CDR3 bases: TGCGCCAGCAGCTTACAGGGGGCCTACGAGCAGTACTTC. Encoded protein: CASSLQGAYEQYF.